This entry concerns a single TCR beta chain. What it binds is unknown. V gave up 0 bases and J gave up 11 bases, with 11 bases separating them. Germline V gene lookup returns CDR1 MNHNS and CDR2 SASEGT. The CDR3 contains 14 residues. These data are taken from a study of T cell responses to AZD1222 COVID-19 vaccine. Study-wide results and limits: Reports say nearly half of spike-specific TCRs go after unmutated variant regions. Clonal diversity was possibly underestimated; the donors were predominantly white British and more often female.

The method was immunoSEQ multiplex PCR; TCRdb's version includes in-frame clones alone and lacks a portion of them. The data show roughly 180,000 clones, 94% seen once. The TCR was taken from an adult in good health. The material sequenced was peripheral blood, taken on day 0 of AZD1222 vaccination. V gene TRBV6-1 combines with J gene TRBJ1-6, with D possibly matching TRBD1 (5 bases). The CDR3 DNA is TGTGCCAGCAGTGAAGCCCCAGGGACCGCACCCCTCCACTTT. Its protein is CASSEAPGTAPLHF.